One and the same sample provided the 25 T cell receptor beta chains below, sequenced in a study of blood T cell repertoires in COVID-19. The data were produced by immunoSEQ multiplex PCR, yet TCRdb's version contains in-frame clones alone and is incomplete. The table lists under 150,000 clones, 80% to 85% of them singletons. Sample: PBMCs or T cells enriched from blood (not recorded which). These receptors were taken from a man aged 30 to 39 who had recovered from COVID-19.

The chain joins TRBV2 to TRBJ1-2; TRBD1 aligns across 8 bases. Germline loops: CDR1 SNHLY, CDR2 FYNNEI. The CDR3 covers 14 residues. V lost 9 bases and J lost 4; bases outside the gene matches: 10. The CDR3 here is CASAPGQESYGYTF. Written as DNA, the CDR3 is TGTGCCAGTGCCCCGGGACAGGAGTCCTATGGCTACACCTTC.

The chain employs TRBV2 and TRBJ1-5; 7 nucleotides align to TRBD1. CDR1 and CDR2 (germline): SNHLY, FYNNEI. This CDR3 spans 16 amino acids. Trimming took 0 bases from V and 1 from J; bases not matched to a gene: 3. In DNA form, the CDR3 reads TGTGCCAGCAGTGAAGCTCTGGACAGGAGCAATCAGCCCCAGCATTTT. This translates into CASSEALDRSNQPQHF.

This clone was detected only once. The genes are TRBV4-1 and TRBJ2-3; TRBD2 matches at 10 bases. The V segment lost 0 bases and the J segment 2 bases; nucleotides outside the gene matches: 8. The CDR3 is made up of 18 amino acids. Per the germline V gene, CDR1 is MGHRA and CDR2 is YSYEKL. The CDR3 DNA reads TGCGCCAGCAGCCAAGACGGAGCGGGAGGGTACTACACAGATACGCAGTATTTT. Its protein product is CASSQDGAGGYYTDTQYF.

This rearrangement joins TRBV16 to TRBJ2-7, with D perhaps matching TRBD2 (6 bases). V was trimmed by 4 bases and J by 3 bases, leaving 16 bases between them. The V gene's germline CDR1 is KGHSY and CDR2 FQNENV. This CDR3 has 15 amino acids. DNA of the CDR3: TGTGCCAGCAGCCCTAGCGTATACCCCGACTACGAGCAGTACTTC. Translated, it gives CASSPSVYPDYEQYF. The full variable domain, its missing parts supplied by reference TRBV16 and TRBJ2-7, is GEEVAQTPKHLVRGEGQKAKLYCAPIKGHSYVFWYQQVLKNEFKFLISFQNENVFDETGMPKERFSAKCLPNSPCSLEIQATKLEDSAVYFCASSPSVYPDYEQYFGPGTRLTVT.

The chain couples TRBV2 to TRBJ2-5, with 8 bases fitting TRBD1. CDR3 size: 16 residues. Losses at the gene ends were 4 bases for V and 4 bases for J; bases not matched to a gene: 11. Germline values: CDR1 SNHLY, CDR2 FYNNEI. The CDR3 nucleotides read TGTGCCAGCAGTGGCGACAGGGGAGTTCTACGAGAGACCCAGTACTTC. Residues: CASSGDRGVLRETQYF.

The chain recombines TRBV29-1 with TRBJ2-2, with D uncertain. V gave up 1 base and J gave up 1 base, with 7 bases separating them. Germline V gene data show CDR1 as SQVTM and CDR2 as ANQGSEA. The CDR3 length is 14 residues. The CDR3 DNA reads TGCAGCGTTGAAGTGCCAGGGAACACCGGGGAGCTGTTTTTT. It codes for CSVEVPGNTGELFF.

The chain links TRBV11-1 to TRBJ1-6; perhaps TRBD1 as D (5 bases). The CDR3 runs 15 residues. The ends were cut back, 2 bases at V and 7 bases at J, with 12 bases in the middle. The germline CDR1 and CDR2 sequences are SGHAT and FQDESV (reference sequence). The DNA for the CDR3 is TGTGCCAGCAGCTTACTAGGACGGGGGAATTCACCCCTCCACTTT. Its protein product is CASSLLGRGNSPLHF.

The chain joins TRBV27 to TRBJ2-3; D is possibly TRBD1 (5 bases). V shed 2 bases and J shed 4 bases, with 13 bases lying between them. The germline V gene encodes CDR1 MNHEY and CDR2 SMNVEV (reference sequence). This CDR3 has 15 residues. The CDR3 DNA sequence: TGTGCCAGCAGTTTAAACTTCAGGGCCGCAGATACGCAGTATTTT. Translation gives CASSLNFRAADTQYF.

This chain connects TRBV14 to TRBJ2-7; 11 bases line up with TRBD2. This CDR3 spans 14 amino acids. The trim removed 3 bases at V and 6 bases at J, leaving 4 bases unmatched. The germline V gene encodes CDR1 SGHDN and CDR2 FVKESK. CDR3 DNA: TGTGCCAGCAGCCAGACTAGCGGGATTTCCGAGCAGTACTTC. Its protein product is CASSQTSGISEQYF.

V gene TRBV7-2 combines with J gene TRBJ2-1, with TRBD2 identical over 7 bases. V dropped 7 bases and J dropped 6; count of bases not matched to a gene: 12. The CDR3 runs to 15 residues. Germline V gene lookup returns CDR1 SGHTA and CDR2 FQGNSA. CDR3 nucleotide sequence: TGTGCCAGCAACTTCGCGGGGGTCCAGGGCAATGAGCAGTTCTTC. Encoded protein: CASNFAGVQGNEQFF. Full variable domain (remainder filled in from reference TRBV7-2 and TRBJ2-1): GAGVSQSPSNKVTEKGKDVELRCDPISGHTALYWYRQSLGQGLEFLIYFQGNSAPDKSGLPSDRFSAERTGGSVSTLTIQRTQQEDSAVYLCASNFAGVQGNEQFFGPGTRLTVL.

The chain joins TRBV27 to TRBJ1-5; 7 bases agree with TRBD1. V lost 5 bases and J lost 9; bases outside the gene matches: 1. Germline assignment: CDR1 MNHEY and CDR2 SMNVEV (reference sequence). CDR3 length: 11 amino acids. CDR3 region: CASSQGGPQHF. In DNA, the CDR3 is TGTGCCAGCAGTCAGGGGGGGCCCCAGCATTTT.

The rearrangement uses TRBV6-5 and TRBJ2-5, with TRBD1 identical over 7 bases. The CDR3 runs 14 residues. V dropped 6 bases and J dropped 3; count of bases not matched to a gene: 7. Per the germline V gene, CDR1 is MNHEY and CDR2 is SVGAGI. CDR3 sequence reads: CASSSQTGKETQYF. The CDR3 region has the DNA TGTGCCAGCAGCTCTCAGACAGGGAAAGAGACCCAGTACTTC.

This chain links TRBV7-9 with TRBJ1-1; D might be TRBD1 (6 bases). Deletions cut 5 bases from V and 4 bases from J, with 11 bases between. Germline V gives CDR1 SEHNR, CDR2 FQNEAQ (reference sequence). This CDR3 contains 13 residues. The CDR3 region is CASSTGMGTEAFF. The DNA for the CDR3 is TGTGCCAGCAGCACAGGGATGGGCACTGAAGCTTTCTTT.

The chain is built from TRBV28 and TRBJ1-2; D gene unclear. The length of the CDR3 is 12 residues. CDR1 is MDHEN and CDR2 is SYDVKM in the germline V gene. V was cut by 5 bases and J by 4 bases, with 8 bases left in between. In nucleotides, the CDR3 is TGTGCCAGCAGTCTTCCGGTCTATGGCTACACCTTC. It yields the protein CASSLPVYGYTF.

The chain employs TRBV5-1 and TRBJ2-5; TRBD2 agrees at 9 bases. This CDR3 contains 16 residues. Germline V CDR1 and CDR2: SGHRS, YFSETQ. The V and J ends lost 3 bases and 2 bases, in that order; junction bases with no gene match: 8. The CDR3 DNA reads as TGCGCCAGCAGCTGGGCTACTAGCGGGTCACAAGAGACCCAGTACTTC. It is translated as CASSWATSGSQETQYF.

The rearrangement joins TRBV7-2 to TRBJ1-3; no clear D. V gave up 9 bases and J gave up 6 bases, with 15 bases separating them. The CDR3 has 13 amino acids. The germline CDR1 and CDR2 sequences are SGHTA and FQGNSA. CDR3 nucleotides: TGTGCCAGTAAGACTTATCTCGAAAACACCATATATTTT. Residues: CASKTYLENTIYF.

The V call is TRBV6-5, the J call TRBJ2-2; 10 bases align to TRBD1. The CDR3 runs to 14 residues. The V segment lost 11 bases and the J segment 2 bases; nucleotides outside the gene matches: 5. CDR1 is MNHEY and CDR2 is SVGAGI in the germline V gene. CDR3 coding DNA: TGTGCCGGGGGGACAGGGGTAAACACCGGGGAGCTGTTTTTT. It yields the protein CAGGTGVNTGELFF.

The CDR3 bases are TGTGCCAGCAGACCCCGACAGGCCCTCTATGGCTACACCTTC. This sequence encodes CASRPRQALYGYTF. The V gene is TRBV5-4, the J gene TRBJ1-2, with TRBD1 as a possible D gene (6 bases). CDR1 SGHNT and CDR2 YYREEE come from the germline V gene (reference sequence). V lost 5 bases to trimming and J lost 4 bases, with 15 bases between them. The CDR3 contains 14 residues.

The chain carries TRBV18 and TRBJ1-2; TRBD1 agrees at 8 bases. Germline V CDR1 and CDR2: KGHSH, LQKENI. V lost 6 bases, J lost 0 bases, and 6 bases stayed unmatched. This CDR3 spans 15 amino acids. The CDR3 DNA sequence: TGTGCCAGCTCGCTTGACAGGGGAACTAACTATGGCTACACCTTC. This translates into CASSLDRGTNYGYTF.

The gene calls are TRBV5-1 and TRBJ2-5; D perhaps matches TRBD2 (7 bases). CDR1 and CDR2 from the germline V gene are SGHRS and YFSETQ. The V end lost 0 bases, the J end lost 5 bases, and 14 bases lay between the germline ends. The CDR3 totals 15 residues. The CDR3 DNA reads TGCGCCAGCAGCTTGGAGGGGGGGAGAAGGGAGACCCAGTACTTC. Encoded protein: CASSLEGGRRETQYF.

In DNA form, the CDR3 reads TGTGCCAGTAGTATGGGGGGGGCCGAGCAGTACTTC. As protein: CASSMGGAEQYF. The chain joins TRBV19 to TRBJ2-7; a possible D gene is TRBD2 (7 bases). CDR1 is LNHDA and CDR2 is SQIVND in the germline V gene (reference sequence). Trimming cost V 3 bases and J 6 bases, with 9 bases left between them. The CDR3 totals 12 residues.

This chain uses TRBV2 with TRBJ1-1; no clear D gene. The CDR3 length is 14 residues. Germline V gene lookup returns CDR1 SNHLY and CDR2 FYNNEI. V was pared by 4 bases and J by 4 bases, with 13 bases between. CDR3 sequence reads: CASSVRGVPTEAFF. The CDR3 nucleotides are TGTGCCAGCAGTGTCCGGGGAGTCCCCACTGAAGCTTTCTTT.

The rearrangement joins TRBV24-1 to TRBJ2-1; 8 nucleotides align to TRBD1. This CDR3 is 13 amino acids long. The germline gives CDR1 KGHDR, CDR2 SFDVKD. The V and J ends lost 0 bases and 14 bases, in that order; junction bases with no gene match: 5. In DNA, the CDR3 is TGTGCCACCAGTGATTTGATGACAGGGGACAAGTTCTTC. This encodes CATSDLMTGDKFF.

The V call is TRBV24-1, the J call TRBJ2-7; 8 nucleotides agree with TRBD1. The CDR3 contains 14 residues. Trimming removed 8 bases from V and 3 bases from J; junction bases left unmatched: 8. The germline CDR1 and CDR2 sequences are KGHDR and SFDVKD. The CDR3 nucleotides read TGTGCCACCACCCGGACAGGGAAACTCTACGAGCAGTACGTC. Protein product: CATTRTGKLYEQYV.

The chain has TRBV5-4 and TRBJ2-3; 9 bases match TRBD2. The CDR3 extends over 15 amino acids. J gave up 4 bases and V 2 bases, and 5 bases lay outside the gene matches. The V gene's germline CDR1 is SGHNT and CDR2 YYREEE (reference sequence). CDR3 residues: CASSFSGSGADTQYF. CDR3 DNA sequence: TGTGCCAGCAGCTTTAGCGGGAGCGGGGCAGATACGCAGTATTTT. Complete variable domain (other parts from reference TRBV5-4 and TRBJ2-3): ETGVTQSPTHLIKTRGQQVTLRCSSQSGHNTVSWYQQALGQGPQFIFQYYREEENGRGNFPPRFSGLQFPNYSSELNVNALELDDSALYLCASSFSGSGADTQYFGPGTRLTVL.